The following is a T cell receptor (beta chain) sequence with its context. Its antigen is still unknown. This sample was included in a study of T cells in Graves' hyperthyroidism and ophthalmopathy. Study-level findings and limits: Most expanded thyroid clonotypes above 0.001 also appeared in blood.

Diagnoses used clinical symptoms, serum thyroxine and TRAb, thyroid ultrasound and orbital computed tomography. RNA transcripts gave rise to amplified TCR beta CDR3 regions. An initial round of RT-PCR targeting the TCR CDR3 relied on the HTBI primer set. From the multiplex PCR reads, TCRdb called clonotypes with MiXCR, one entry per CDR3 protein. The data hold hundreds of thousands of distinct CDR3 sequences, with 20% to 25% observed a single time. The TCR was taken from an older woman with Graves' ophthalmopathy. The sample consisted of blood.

The CDR3 spells CASSYEQGHRTEAFF. In DNA form, the CDR3 reads TGCGCCAGCAGCTACGAACAGGGCCATCGGACTGAAGCTTTCTTT. The chain links TRBV4-3 to TRBJ1-1; D is possibly TRBD1 (6 bases). This CDR3 has 15 amino acids. The V gene's germline CDR1 is LGHNA and CDR2 YSLEER. V lost 5 bases, J lost 5 bases, and 18 bases lay in between.